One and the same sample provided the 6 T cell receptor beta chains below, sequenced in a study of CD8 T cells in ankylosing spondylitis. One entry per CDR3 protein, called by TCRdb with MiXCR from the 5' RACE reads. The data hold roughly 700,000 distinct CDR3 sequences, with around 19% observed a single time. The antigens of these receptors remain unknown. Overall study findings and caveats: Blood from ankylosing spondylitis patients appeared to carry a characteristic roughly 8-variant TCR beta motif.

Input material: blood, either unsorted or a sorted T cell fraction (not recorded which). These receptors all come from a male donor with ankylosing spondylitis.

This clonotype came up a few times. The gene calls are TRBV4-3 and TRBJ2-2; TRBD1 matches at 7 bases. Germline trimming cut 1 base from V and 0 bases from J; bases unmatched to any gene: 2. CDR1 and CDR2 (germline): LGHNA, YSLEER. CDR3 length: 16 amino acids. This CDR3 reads CASSQGGTANTGELFF. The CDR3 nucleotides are TGCGCCAGCAGCCAAGGGGGGACAGCGAACACCGGGGAGCTGTTTTTT.

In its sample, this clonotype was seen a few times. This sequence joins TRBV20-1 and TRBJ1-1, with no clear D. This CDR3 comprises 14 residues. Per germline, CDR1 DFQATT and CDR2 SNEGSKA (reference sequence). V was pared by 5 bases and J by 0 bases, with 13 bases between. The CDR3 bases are TGCAGTGCTCCACTAAATGGGTTGAACACTGAAGCTTTCTTT. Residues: CSAPLNGLNTEAFF.

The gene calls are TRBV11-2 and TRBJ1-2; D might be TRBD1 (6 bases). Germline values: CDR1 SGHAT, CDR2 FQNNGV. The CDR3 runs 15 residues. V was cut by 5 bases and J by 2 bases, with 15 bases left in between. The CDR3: CASSLKGGLNYGYTF. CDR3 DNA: TGTGCCAGCAGCCTGAAGGGGGGGCTGAACTATGGCTACACCTTC.

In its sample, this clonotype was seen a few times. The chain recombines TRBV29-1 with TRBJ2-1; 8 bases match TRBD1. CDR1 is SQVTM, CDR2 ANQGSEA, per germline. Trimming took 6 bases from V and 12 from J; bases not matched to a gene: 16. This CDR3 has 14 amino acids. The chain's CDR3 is CSVAPQGAAGGQFF. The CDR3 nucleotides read TGCAGCGTAGCCCCCCAGGGGGCTGCCGGGGGGCAGTTCTTC.

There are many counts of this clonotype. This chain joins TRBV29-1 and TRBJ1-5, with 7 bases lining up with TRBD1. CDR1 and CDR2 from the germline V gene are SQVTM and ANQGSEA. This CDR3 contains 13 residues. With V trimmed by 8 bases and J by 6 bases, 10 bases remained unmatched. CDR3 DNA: TGCAGCTGTTCAGGGGGAGGCGGTCAGCCCCAGCATTTT. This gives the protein CSCSGGGGQPQHF.

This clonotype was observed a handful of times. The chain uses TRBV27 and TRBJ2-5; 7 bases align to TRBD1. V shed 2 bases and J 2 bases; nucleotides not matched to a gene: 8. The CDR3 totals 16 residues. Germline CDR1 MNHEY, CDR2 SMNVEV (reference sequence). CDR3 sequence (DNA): TGTGCCAGCAGTTTAAGATTCTGGGACAGTCAAGAGACCCAGTACTTC. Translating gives CASSLRFWDSQETQYF.